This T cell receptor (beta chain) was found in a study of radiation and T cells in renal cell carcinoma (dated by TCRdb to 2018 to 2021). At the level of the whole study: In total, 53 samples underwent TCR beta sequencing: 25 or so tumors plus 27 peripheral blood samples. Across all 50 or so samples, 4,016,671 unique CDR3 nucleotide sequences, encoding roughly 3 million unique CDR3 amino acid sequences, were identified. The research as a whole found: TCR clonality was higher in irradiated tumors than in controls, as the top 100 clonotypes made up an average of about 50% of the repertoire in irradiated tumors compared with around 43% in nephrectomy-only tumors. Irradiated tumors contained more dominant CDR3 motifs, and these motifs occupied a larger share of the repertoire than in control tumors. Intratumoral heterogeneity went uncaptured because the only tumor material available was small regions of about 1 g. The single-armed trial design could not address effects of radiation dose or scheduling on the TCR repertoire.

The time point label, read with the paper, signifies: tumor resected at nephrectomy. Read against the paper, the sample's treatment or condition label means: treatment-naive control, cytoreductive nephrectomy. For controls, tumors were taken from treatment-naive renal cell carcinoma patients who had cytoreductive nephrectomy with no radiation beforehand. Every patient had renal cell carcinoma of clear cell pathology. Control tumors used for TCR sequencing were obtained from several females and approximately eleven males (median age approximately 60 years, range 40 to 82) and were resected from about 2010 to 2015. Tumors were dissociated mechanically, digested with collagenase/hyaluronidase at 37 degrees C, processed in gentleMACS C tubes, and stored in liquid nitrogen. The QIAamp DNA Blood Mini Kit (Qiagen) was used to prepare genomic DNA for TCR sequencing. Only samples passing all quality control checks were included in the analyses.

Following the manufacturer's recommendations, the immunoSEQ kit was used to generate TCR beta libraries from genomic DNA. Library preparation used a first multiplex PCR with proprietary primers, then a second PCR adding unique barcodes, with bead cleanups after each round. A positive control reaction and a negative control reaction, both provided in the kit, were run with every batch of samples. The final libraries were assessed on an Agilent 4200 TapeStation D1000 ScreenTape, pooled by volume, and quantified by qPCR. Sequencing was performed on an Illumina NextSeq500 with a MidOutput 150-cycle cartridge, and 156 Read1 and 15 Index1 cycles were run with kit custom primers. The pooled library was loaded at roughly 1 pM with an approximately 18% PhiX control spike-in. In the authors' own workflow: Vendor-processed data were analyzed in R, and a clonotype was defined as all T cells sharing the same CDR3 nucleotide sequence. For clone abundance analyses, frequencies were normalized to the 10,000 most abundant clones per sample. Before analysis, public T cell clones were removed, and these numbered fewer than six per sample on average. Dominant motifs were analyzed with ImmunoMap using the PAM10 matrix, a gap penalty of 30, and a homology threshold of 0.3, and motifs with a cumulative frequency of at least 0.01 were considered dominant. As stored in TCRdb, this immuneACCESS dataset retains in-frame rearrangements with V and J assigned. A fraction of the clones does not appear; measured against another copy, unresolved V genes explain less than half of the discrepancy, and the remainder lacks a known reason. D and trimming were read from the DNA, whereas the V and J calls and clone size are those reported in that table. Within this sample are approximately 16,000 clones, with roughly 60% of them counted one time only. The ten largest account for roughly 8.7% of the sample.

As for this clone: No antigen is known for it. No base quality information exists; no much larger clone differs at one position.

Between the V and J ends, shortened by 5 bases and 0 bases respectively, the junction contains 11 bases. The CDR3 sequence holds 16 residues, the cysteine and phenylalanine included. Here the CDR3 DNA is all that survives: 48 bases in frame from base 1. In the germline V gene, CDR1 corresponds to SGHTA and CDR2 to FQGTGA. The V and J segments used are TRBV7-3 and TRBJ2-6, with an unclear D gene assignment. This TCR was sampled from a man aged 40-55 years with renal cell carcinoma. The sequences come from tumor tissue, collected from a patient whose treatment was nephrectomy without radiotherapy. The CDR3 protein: CASSPRGGSGANVLTF. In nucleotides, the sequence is TGTGCCAGCAGCCCCCGAGGCGGCTCTGGGGCCAACGTCCTGACTTTC.